This passage covers 6 T cell receptor beta chains from one sample sequenced in a study of CD8 T cells in Susac syndrome. RNA amounts of roughly 0.45 to 1 ug underwent reverse transcription with random hexamers. Via MiXCR, TCRdb re-called the immunoSEQ multiplex PCR reads, giving one row per CDR3 protein. The repertoire holds approximately 54,000 distinct CDR3 sequences, with approximately 95% as singletons. The sequencing input was CD8+ T cells from PBMCs. The receptors were sampled from a human donor with Susac syndrome.

This clonotype appeared a single time. The chain couples TRBV6-4 to TRBJ2-6, with unresolved D. The CDR3 contains 14 residues. V was clipped by 3 bases and J by 2 bases, with 5 bases between them. CDR1 is MRHNA and CDR2 is SNTAGT in the germline V gene. CDR3 sequence: CASSEWAGANVLTF. The CDR3 DNA follows: TGTGCCAGCAGTGAATGGGCTGGGGCCAACGTCCTGACTTTC.

The CDR3 DNA sequence: TGTGCCTGGAGTGAGGTCATTAACACTGAAGCTTTCTTT. It encodes CAWSEVINTEAFF. The V gene is TRBV30, the J gene TRBJ1-1; D uncertain. The CDR3 is made up of 13 amino acids. The V gene lost 1 base and the J gene lost 2 bases, with 8 bases spanning the gap. CDR1 is GTSNPN, CDR2 SVGIG, per germline (reference sequence).

V usage is TRBV30 and J usage is TRBJ1-1; 7 bases are a match to TRBD1. The germline V gene has CDR1 GTSNPN and CDR2 SVGIG (reference sequence). The CDR3 has 13 amino acids. Trimming at V came to 8 bases and at J to 1 base, leaving 7 bases not matched to a gene. The CDR3 loop reads CAGNTGENTEAFF. CDR3 nucleotide sequence: TGTGCCGGAAATACAGGGGAGAACACTGAAGCTTTCTTT.

The V and J genes are TRBV11-3 and TRBJ2-1; weak D call: TRBD1 (5 bases). V was trimmed by 5 bases and J by 6 bases, leaving 11 bases between them. The CDR3 is 13 amino acids. Germline-derived CDR1 and CDR2 are SGHNT and YENEEA. CDR3 in amino acids: CASSLGVPNEQFF. The CDR3 coding sequence is TGTGCCAGCAGCCTAGGGGTCCCCAATGAGCAGTTCTTC.

As DNA, the CDR3 is TGCAGCGTTGAAGATGCGGTGACAGGCGAGACCCAGTACTTC. This sequence encodes CSVEDAVTGETQYF. V usage is TRBV29-1 and J usage is TRBJ2-5, with D maybe TRBD1 (6 bases). V was shortened by 0 bases and J by 5 bases, with 13 bases between the two germline ends. CDR1 is SQVTM and CDR2 is ANQGSEA in the germline V gene. CDR3 length: 14 amino acids.

The J gene is TRBJ2-4, the V gene TRBV24-1; D not certain. Trimming took 1 base from V and 9 from J, leaving 3 bases between them. This CDR3 region has 11 residues. CDR1 and CDR2 from the germline V gene are KGHDR and SFDVKD. The CDR3 loop reads CATSDLRIQYF. The CDR3 DNA reads as TGTGCCACCAGTGATTTACGCATTCAGTACTTC.